Listed below are T cell receptor beta chains from one sample, sequenced in a study of CD8+ T cells in alopecia areata. This table comes from immunoSEQ multiplex PCR, and its TCRdb copy is limited to in-frame clones, with some not included. The data contain 85,000 to 110,000 clones, roughly 53% of them singletons. The material sequenced was CD4+ T cells sorted from blood. The receptor source for this set is a human donor in good health. Both conserved end residues are part of each CDR3. D genes are given only for firm matches. Clone sizes are given selectively: once, few, many, or a class where the clone is expanded.

v_call: TRBV20-1
cdr3_length: 11
clone_size: NA
j_call: TRBJ2-7
d_call: NA
cdr3_nt: TGCAGTGCCCCCAGGGGCAGCGAGCAGTACTTC
cdr3_aa: CSAPRGSEQYF

v_call: TRBV11-2
cdr3_length: 16
clone_size: NA
j_call: TRBJ2-2
d_call: TRBD1
cdr3_nt: TGTGCCAGCAGCCCGGTGAGGGGGCGTTCCACCGGGGAGCTGTTTTTT
cdr3_aa: CASSPVRGRSTGELFF

v_call: TRBV30
cdr3_length: 13
clone_size: NA
j_call: TRBJ2-6
d_call: NA
cdr3_nt: TGTGCCTGTCAGGGTTCAGGGGCCAACGTCCTGACTTTC
cdr3_aa: CACQGSGANVLTF

v_call: TRBV1
cdr3_length: 13
clone_size: NA
j_call: TRBJ1-5
d_call: NA
cdr3_nt: TGCACCAGCAGAAAGGGAGGAAATCAGCCCCAGCATTTT
cdr3_aa: CTSRKGGNQPQHF

v_call: TRBV5-6
cdr3_length: 15
clone_size: once
j_call: TRBJ1-1
d_call: NA
cdr3_nt: TGTGCCAGCAGCTCACCGACAGGTACAAACACTGAAGCTTTCTTT
cdr3_aa: CASSSPTGTNTEAFF

v_call: TRBV10-3
cdr3_length: 9
clone_size: NA
j_call: TRBJ1-2
d_call: NA
cdr3_nt: TGTGCCATCAAACATGGCTACACCTTC
cdr3_aa: CAIKHGYTF

v_call: TRBV28
cdr3_length: 16
clone_size: NA
j_call: TRBJ2-6
d_call: NA
cdr3_nt: TGTGCCAGCCGGGCCTGGGGTTACTCTGGGGCCAACGTCCTGACTTTC
cdr3_aa: CASRAWGYSGANVLTF

v_call: TRBV28
cdr3_length: 13
clone_size: NA
j_call: TRBJ2-7
d_call: NA
cdr3_nt: TGTGCCAGCAGTCCTCACGGCCCCTACGAGCAGTACTTC
cdr3_aa: CASSPHGPYEQYF

v_call: TRBV28
cdr3_length: 15
clone_size: NA
j_call: TRBJ1-2
d_call: NA
cdr3_nt: TGTGCCAGCAGCGAGGCCGCCGCAGGGCACTATGGCTACACCTTC
cdr3_aa: CASSEAAAGHYGYTF

v_call: TRBV29-1
cdr3_length: 13
clone_size: few
j_call: TRBJ2-5
d_call: TRBD1
cdr3_nt: TGCAGCGTGGGGGACAGGGTCAAAGAGACCCAGTACTTC
cdr3_aa: CSVGDRVKETQYF

v_call: TRBV5-1
cdr3_length: 13
clone_size: NA
j_call: TRBJ1-1
d_call: NA
cdr3_nt: TGCGCCAGCAGCTTGTCAGAGGGGACTGAAGCTTTCTTT
cdr3_aa: CASSLSEGTEAFF

v_call: TRBV28
cdr3_length: 14
clone_size: few
j_call: TRBJ1-1
d_call: NA
cdr3_nt: TGTGCCAGCAGGATCCGTGGGGACCCCACTGAAGCTTTCTTT
cdr3_aa: CASRIRGDPTEAFF

v_call: TRBV7-2
cdr3_length: 14
clone_size: NA
j_call: TRBJ1-2
d_call: NA
cdr3_nt: TGTGCCAGCAGCTCACAGAACTCTAACTATGGCTACACCTTC
cdr3_aa: CASSSQNSNYGYTF

v_call: TRBV12-2
cdr3_length: 18
clone_size: NA
j_call: TRBJ1-1
d_call: NA
cdr3_nt: TGTGCAAGTCGTTTAGTTCTACAGGGTAAAGCTATGAACACTGAAGCTTTCTTT
cdr3_aa: CASRLVLQGKAMNTEAFF

v_call: TRBV7-3
cdr3_length: 13
clone_size: NA
j_call: TRBJ2-5
d_call: NA
cdr3_nt: TGTGCCAGCAGCTTAAGTCGGGGGGAGACCCAGTACTTC
cdr3_aa: CASSLSRGETQYF

v_call: TRBV4-2
cdr3_length: 14
clone_size: NA
j_call: TRBJ2-3
d_call: TRBD1
cdr3_nt: TGTGCCAGCAGCCAAGGACAGGGTCCAGATACGCAGTATTTT
cdr3_aa: CASSQGQGPDTQYF

v_call: TRBV11-2
cdr3_length: 17
clone_size: NA
j_call: TRBJ1-3
d_call: TRBD1
cdr3_nt: TGTGCCAGCAGCTTAGCCCACAGGGGGCGCCCCGGAAACACCATATATTTT
cdr3_aa: CASSLAHRGRPGNTIYF

v_call: TRBV15
cdr3_length: 20
clone_size: NA
j_call: TRBJ2-3
d_call: TRBD2
cdr3_nt: TGTGCCACCAGCAGAGAATATCCTAGCGGGCATCGTTCTAGCACAGATACGCAGTATTTT
cdr3_aa: CATSREYPSGHRSSTDTQYF

v_call: TRBV29-1
cdr3_length: 13
clone_size: NA
j_call: TRBJ2-7
d_call: TRBD1
cdr3_nt: TGCAGCGTTGTTGGGACAGCCTCCTACGAGCAGTACTTC
cdr3_aa: CSVVGTASYEQYF

v_call: TRBV23-1
cdr3_length: 16
clone_size: once
j_call: TRBJ1-1
d_call: NA
cdr3_nt: TGCGCCAGCAGTCAATCGGCCTTTAACGGGAACACTGAAGCTTTCTTT
cdr3_aa: CASSQSAFNGNTEAFF

v_call: TRBV30
cdr3_length: 14
clone_size: NA
j_call: TRBJ2-4
d_call: NA
cdr3_nt: TGTGCCTGGAGTGGAGGGCTAGCCAAAAACATTCAGTACTTC
cdr3_aa: CAWSGGLAKNIQYF

v_call: TRBV29-1
cdr3_length: 10
clone_size: NA
j_call: TRBJ2-1
d_call: NA
cdr3_nt: TGCAGCGTAGCATACAATGAGCAGTTCTTC
cdr3_aa: CSVAYNEQFF

v_call: TRBV30
cdr3_length: 14
clone_size: NA
j_call: TRBJ2-3
d_call: NA
cdr3_nt: TGTGCCTGGAAACGTAACCCTAGCACAGATACGCAGTATTTT
cdr3_aa: CAWKRNPSTDTQYF

v_call: TRBV2
cdr3_length: 12
clone_size: NA
j_call: TRBJ2-3
d_call: NA
cdr3_nt: TGTGCCAGCAGTCCGGGACTAGATACGCAGTATTTT
cdr3_aa: CASSPGLDTQYF

v_call: TRBV10-3
cdr3_length: 13
clone_size: NA
j_call: TRBJ1-1
d_call: NA
cdr3_nt: TGTGCCATCAGAGGGGTTTTAAACACTGAAGCTTTCTTT
cdr3_aa: CAIRGVLNTEAFF

v_call: TRBV6-5
cdr3_length: 10
clone_size: once
j_call: TRBJ1-2
d_call: NA
cdr3_nt: TGTGCCAGCAGTTCCTACGTCTACACCTTC
cdr3_aa: CASSSYVYTF